This TCR beta chain came from a study of cytomegalovirus exposure and HLA in healthy donors. Study conclusions and caveats: Some V segments, TRBV6-2 and TRBV6-3 among them, were indistinguishable and were therefore excluded. Researchers catalogued about 150 TCR beta chains as cytomegalovirus-associated. Previously analyzed data showed that most TCR beta V segments were productive at a frequency of about 90% or about 30%.

On this clone: What it binds is unknown.

CDR3 length: 13 residues. The ends were cut back, 7 bases at V and 7 bases at J, with 17 bases in the middle. The germline gives CDR1 SGHAT, CDR2 FQNNGV. The PCR made use of 60 Vbeta and 13 Jbeta primers. Produced via immunoSEQ multiplex PCR; TCRdb's table is partial and in-frame only. The sample contains 60,000 or so clones, approximately 80% of which appear only once. This clonotype originated in a female donor in good health and CMV-seronegative. The sequenced material came from PBMCs. The chain uses TRBV11-2 and TRBJ2-7; D possibly corresponds to TRBD1 (6 bases). DNA for the CDR3: TGTGCCAGCAACAGGGACACCCCCTGGGAGCAGTACTTC. This encodes CASNRDTPWEQYF.